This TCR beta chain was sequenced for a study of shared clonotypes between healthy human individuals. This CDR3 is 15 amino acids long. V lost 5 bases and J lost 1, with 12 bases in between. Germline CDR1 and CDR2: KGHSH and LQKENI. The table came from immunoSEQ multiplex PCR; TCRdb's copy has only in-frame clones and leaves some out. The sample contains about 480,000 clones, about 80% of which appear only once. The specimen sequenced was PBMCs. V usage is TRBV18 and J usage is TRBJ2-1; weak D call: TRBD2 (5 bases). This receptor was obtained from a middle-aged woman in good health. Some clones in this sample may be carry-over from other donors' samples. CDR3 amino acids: CASSGETQSYNEQFF. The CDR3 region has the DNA TGTGCCAGCTCAGGGGAGACCCAATCCTACAATGAGCAGTTCTTC.